This T cell receptor (beta chain) was captured in a study of cytomegalovirus exposure and HLA in healthy donors. The study's findings and limits: In an earlier analysis, productive rearrangement rates for most beta V segments clustered near 87% or 30%.

This CDR3 is 12 amino acids long. Trimming shortened V by 7 bases and J by 7 bases, and 13 bases separated the two germline ends. Germline V gene data show CDR1 as MNHEY and CDR2 as SVGAGI. Turning to this clone: Its antigen is currently unknown.

PCR amplification relied on 60 Vbeta primers (plus 13 Jbeta primers). Here immunoSEQ multiplex PCR was the method, and the copy in TCRdb shows in-frame clones only, minus some. The sample lists about 160,000 clones, about two thirds seen once, with around 2.8% in the top ten. As for the donors, each was a healthy bone marrow donor. Material: PBMCs. The clonotype was recovered from a woman aged 30 to 39 in good health and CMV-seronegative. The rearrangement links TRBV6-5 to TRBJ1-1; D not resolved. The CDR3 sequence: CASNQDRDEAFF. In nucleotides, the CDR3 is TGTGCCAGCAACCAGGATCGGGATGAAGCTTTCTTT.